Given below is one TCR beta chain in context. Its antigen is still unknown. The entry originates in a study of human T cells and chemical hapten exposure. Study at large: While the approximately 23-week study was under way, patients received diphenylcyclopropenone on the scalp every week. Study observations and caveats: Expanded TCRs formed significantly more large CDR3 similarity clusters than controls.

MiXCR was run by TCRdb on the RACE reads, yielding one entry per CDR3 protein. The profile shows about 160,000 distinct CDR3 sequences, 28% of them singletons. Time point reported: patch test 3, about 24 weeks after DPC sensitization. Indicated treatment: therapeutic diphenylcyclopropenone sensitization with weekly scalp DPC. The TCR sequence derives from a woman aged 18-29 years with alopecia areata. Some clones in this sample may be carry-over from other donors' samples. The input for sequencing was whole blood, taken in connection with sensitization to the hapten diphenylcyclopropenone (DPC).

The CDR3 sequence is CASTGRSYEQYF. CDR3 in DNA: TGTGCCAGCACCGGACGTTCCTACGAGCAGTACTTC. The genes are TRBV6-2 or TRBV6-3 and TRBJ2-7; D ambiguous. The V end was cut by 7 bases, the J end by 1 base, with 8 bases between. The CDR3 covers 12 residues. Looked up from germline, CDR1 is MNHEY and CDR2 is SVGEGT.